One T cell receptor (beta chain) is described in this entry. Its specificity is unknown. V lost 4 bases, J lost 8 bases, and 15 bases lay in between. Germline CDR1 is SSHAT and CDR2 is FNYEAQ (reference sequence). The CDR3 sequence is 14 residues long. TCRdb independently ran MiXCR on the 5' RACE reads; one entry per CDR3 protein. The sample records about 24,000 distinct CDR3 sequences, over 10% being singletons. These data come from a study of neurological immune-mediated disorders. Study findings and constraints: TCR clonal expansion peaked in HTLV-1-associated myelopathy patients and was lowest in multiple sclerosis patients. Across subjects, no CDR3 amino acid sequence appeared in expanded clones of more than one subject, a finding that suggested private repertoires in all groups.

The TCR comes from a woman in her 40s with HTLV-1-associated myelopathy (HAM/TSP). The sequencing sample was made of PBMCs. The chain uses TRBV7-7 and TRBJ2-1; D is unresolved. The CDR3: CASSSGPRTDEQFF. The CDR3 coding sequence is TGTGCCAGCAGCTCCGGGCCTCGTACCGATGAGCAGTTCTTC.